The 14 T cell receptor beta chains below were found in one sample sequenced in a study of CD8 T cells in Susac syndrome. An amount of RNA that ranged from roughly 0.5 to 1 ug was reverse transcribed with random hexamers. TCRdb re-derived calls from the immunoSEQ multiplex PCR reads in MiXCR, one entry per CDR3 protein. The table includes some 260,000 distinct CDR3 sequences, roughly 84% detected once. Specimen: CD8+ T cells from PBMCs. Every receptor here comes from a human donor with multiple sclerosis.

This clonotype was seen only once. DNA of the CDR3: TGTGCCAGCATCGGACGGAACTACGAGCAGTACTTC. This gives the protein CASIGRNYEQYF. J is TRBJ2-7 and V is TRBV11-2, with D uncertain. Per germline, CDR1 SGHAT and CDR2 FQNNGV. Trimming took 7 bases from V and 3 from J, leaving 10 bases between them. CDR3 length: 12 residues.

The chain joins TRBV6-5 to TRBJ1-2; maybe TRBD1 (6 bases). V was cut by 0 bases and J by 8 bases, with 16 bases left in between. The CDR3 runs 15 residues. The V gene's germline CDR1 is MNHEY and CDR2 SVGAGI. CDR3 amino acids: CASSYSKGGARGYTF. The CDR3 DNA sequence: TGTGCCAGCAGTTACTCCAAGGGGGGCGCGAGAGGCTACACCTTC.

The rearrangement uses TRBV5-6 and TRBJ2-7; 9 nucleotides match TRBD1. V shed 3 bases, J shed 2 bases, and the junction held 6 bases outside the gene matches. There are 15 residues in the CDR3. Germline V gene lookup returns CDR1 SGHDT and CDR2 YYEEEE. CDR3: CASSWGTGTPYEQYF. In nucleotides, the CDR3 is TGTGCCAGCAGCTGGGGGACAGGGACACCCTACGAGCAGTACTTC.

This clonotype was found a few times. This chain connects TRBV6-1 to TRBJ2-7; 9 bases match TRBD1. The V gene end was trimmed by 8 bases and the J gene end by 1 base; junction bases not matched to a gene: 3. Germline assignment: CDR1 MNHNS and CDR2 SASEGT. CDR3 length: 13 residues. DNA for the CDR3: TGTGCCAGCCTAGACAGGGGGTCCTACGAGCAGTACTTC. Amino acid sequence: CASLDRGSYEQYF.

This chain's CDR3 is CASSPGRVTEAFF. CDR3 in DNA: TGTGCCAGCAGCCCGGGTCGTGTCACTGAAGCTTTCTTT. The chain links TRBV6-5 to TRBJ1-1; D is uncertain. V lost 6 bases and J 4 bases, leaving 12 bases between the germline ends. The CDR3 spans 13 residues. Germline CDR1 and CDR2: MNHEY and SVGAGI.

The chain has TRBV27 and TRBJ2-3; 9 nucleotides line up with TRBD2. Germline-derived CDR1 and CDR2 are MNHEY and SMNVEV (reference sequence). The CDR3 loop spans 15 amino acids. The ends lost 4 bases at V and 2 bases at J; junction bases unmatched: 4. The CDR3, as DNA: TGTGCCAGCAGTTGGGGCGGGAGGGCCACAGATACGCAGTATTTT. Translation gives CASSWGGRATDTQYF.

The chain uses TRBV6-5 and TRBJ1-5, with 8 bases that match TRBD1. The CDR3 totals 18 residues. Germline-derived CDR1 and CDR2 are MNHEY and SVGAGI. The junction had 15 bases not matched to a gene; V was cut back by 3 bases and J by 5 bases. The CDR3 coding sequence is TGTGCCAGCAGTTATGGACAGGGAGTAAGCAAGAACCATCAGCCCCAGCATTTT. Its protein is CASSYGQGVSKNHQPQHF.

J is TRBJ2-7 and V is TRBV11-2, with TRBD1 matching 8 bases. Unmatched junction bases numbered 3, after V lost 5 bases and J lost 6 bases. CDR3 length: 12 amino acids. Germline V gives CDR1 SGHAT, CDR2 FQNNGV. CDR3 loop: CASSTDRVEQYF. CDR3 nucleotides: TGTGCCAGCAGCACGGACAGGGTCGAGCAGTACTTC.

CDR3 loop: CSGGRDREEQYF. The CDR3 nucleotides read TGCAGCGGCGGGCGGGACAGGGAGGAGCAGTACTTC. The chain links TRBV29-1 to TRBJ2-7; TRBD1 matches at 9 bases. This CDR3 is built from 12 residues. The germline CDR1 and CDR2 sequences are SQVTM and ANQGSEA. V was clipped by 7 bases and J by 7 bases; unmatched bases: 8.

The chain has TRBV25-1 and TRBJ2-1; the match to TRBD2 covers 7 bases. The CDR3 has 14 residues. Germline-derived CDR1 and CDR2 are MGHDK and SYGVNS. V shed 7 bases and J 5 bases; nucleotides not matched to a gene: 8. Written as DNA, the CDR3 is TGTGCCAGCACCAGCGGGAAAACCCACAATGAGCAGTTCTTC. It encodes CASTSGKTHNEQFF.

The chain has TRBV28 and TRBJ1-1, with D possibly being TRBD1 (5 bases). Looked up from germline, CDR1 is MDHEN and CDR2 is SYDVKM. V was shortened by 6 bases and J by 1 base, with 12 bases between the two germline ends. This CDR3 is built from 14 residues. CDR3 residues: CASRGAGRNTEAFF. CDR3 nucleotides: TGTGCCAGCAGGGGAGCAGGGCGGAACACTGAAGCTTTCTTT.

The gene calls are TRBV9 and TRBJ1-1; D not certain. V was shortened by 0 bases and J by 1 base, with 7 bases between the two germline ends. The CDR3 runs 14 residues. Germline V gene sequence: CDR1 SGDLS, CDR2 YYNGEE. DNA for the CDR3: TGTGCCAGCAGCGTAGCCGAGAGGAACACTGAAGCTTTCTTT. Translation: CASSVAERNTEAFF.

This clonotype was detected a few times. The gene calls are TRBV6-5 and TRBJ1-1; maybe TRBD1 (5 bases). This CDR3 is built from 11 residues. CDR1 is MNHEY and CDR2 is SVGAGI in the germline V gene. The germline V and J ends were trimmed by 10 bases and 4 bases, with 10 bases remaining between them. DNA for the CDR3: TGTGCCACCCGTGGGGGCACTGAAGCTTTCTTT. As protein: CATRGGTEAFF.

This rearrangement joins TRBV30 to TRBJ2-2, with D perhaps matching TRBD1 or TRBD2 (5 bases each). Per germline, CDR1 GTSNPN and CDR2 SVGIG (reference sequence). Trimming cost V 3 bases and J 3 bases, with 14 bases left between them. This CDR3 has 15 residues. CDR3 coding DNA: TGTGCCTGGAGCGTGGGGGACCGGGACACCGGGGAGCTGTTTTTT. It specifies CAWSVGDRDTGELFF.